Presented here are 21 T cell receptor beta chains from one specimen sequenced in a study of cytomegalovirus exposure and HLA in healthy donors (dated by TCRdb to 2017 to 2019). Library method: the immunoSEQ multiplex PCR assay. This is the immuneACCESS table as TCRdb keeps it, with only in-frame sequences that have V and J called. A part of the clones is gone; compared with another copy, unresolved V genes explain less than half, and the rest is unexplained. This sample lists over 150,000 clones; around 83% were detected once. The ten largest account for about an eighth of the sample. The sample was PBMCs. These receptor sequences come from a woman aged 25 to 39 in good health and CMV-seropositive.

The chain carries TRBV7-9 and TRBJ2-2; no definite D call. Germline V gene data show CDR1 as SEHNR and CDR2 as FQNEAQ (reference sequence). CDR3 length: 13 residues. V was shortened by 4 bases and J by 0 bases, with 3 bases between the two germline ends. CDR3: CASSSSNTGELFF. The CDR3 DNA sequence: TGTGCCAGCAGCTCCTCGAACACCGGGGAGCTGTTTTTT.

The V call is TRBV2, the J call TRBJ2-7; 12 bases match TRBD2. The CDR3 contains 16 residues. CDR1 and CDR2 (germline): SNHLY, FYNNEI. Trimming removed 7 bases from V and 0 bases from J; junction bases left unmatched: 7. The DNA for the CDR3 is TGTGCCAGCACCACGGGACTAGCGGGTTTCTCCTACGAGCAGTACTTC. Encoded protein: CASTTGLAGFSYEQYF. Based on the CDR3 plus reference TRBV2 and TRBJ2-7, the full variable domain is EPEVTQTPSHQVTQMGQEVILRCVPISNHLYFYWYRQILGQKVEFLVSFYNNEISEKSEIFDDQFSVERPDGSNFTLKIRSTKLEDSAMYFCASTTGLAGFSYEQYFGPGTRLTVT.

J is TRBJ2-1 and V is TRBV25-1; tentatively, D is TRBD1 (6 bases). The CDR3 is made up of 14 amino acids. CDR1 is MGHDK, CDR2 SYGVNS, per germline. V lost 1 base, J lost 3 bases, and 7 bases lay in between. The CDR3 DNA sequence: TGTGCCAGCAGTGAATTGACAGGCTACAATGAGCAGTTCTTC. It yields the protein CASSELTGYNEQFF.

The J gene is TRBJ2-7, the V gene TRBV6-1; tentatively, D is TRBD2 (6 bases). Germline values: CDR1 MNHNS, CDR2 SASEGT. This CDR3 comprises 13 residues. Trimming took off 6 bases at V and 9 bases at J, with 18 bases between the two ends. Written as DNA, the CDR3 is TGTGCCAGCAGGGGCGGGCTCGGGGGAGGGCAGTACTTC. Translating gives CASRGGLGGGQYF.

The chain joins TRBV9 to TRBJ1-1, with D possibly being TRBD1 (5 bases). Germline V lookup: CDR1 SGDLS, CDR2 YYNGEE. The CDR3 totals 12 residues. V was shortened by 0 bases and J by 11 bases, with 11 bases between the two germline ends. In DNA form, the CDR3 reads TGTGCCAGCAGCGTAGGTCAGGGTCCCGCTTTCTTT. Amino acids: CASSVGQGPAFF. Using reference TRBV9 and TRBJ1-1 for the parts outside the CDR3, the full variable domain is DSGVTQTPKHLITATGQRVTLRCSPRSGDLSVYWYQQSLDQGLQFLIQYYNGEERAKGNILERFSAQQFPDLHSELNLSSLELGDSALYFCASSVGQGPAFFGQGTRLTVV.

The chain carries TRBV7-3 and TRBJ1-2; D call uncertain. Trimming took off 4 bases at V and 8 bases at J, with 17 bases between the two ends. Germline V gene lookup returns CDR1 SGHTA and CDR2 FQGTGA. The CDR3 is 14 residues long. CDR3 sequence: CASSSLTPGTGYTF. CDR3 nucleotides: TGTGCCAGCAGCTCACTAACTCCGGGAACGGGCTACACCTTC. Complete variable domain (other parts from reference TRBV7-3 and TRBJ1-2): GAGVSQTPSNKVTEKGKYVELRCDPISGHTALYWYRQSLGQGPEFLIYFQGTGAADDSGLPNDRFFAVRPEGSVSTLKIQRTERGDSAVYLCASSSLTPGTGYTFGSGTRLTVV.

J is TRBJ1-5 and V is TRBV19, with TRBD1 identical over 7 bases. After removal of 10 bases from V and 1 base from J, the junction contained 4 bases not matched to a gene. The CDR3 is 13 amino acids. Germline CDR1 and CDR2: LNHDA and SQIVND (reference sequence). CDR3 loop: CATGTASNQPQHF. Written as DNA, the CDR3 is TGTGCCACCGGGACAGCGAGCAATCAGCCCCAGCATTTT.

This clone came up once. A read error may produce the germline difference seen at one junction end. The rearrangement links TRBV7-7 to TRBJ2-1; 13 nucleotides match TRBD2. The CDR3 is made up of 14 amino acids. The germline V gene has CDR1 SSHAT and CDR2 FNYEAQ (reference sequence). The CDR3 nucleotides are TGTGCTAGCAGCCGGACTAGCGGGAGCAATGAGCAGTTCTTC. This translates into CASSRTSGSNEQFF.

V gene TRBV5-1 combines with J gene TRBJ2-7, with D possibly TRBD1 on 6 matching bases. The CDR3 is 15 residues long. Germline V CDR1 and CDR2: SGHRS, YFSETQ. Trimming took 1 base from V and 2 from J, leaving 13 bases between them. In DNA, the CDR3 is TGCGCCAGCAGCTTGAGGGGGAACGAACCCTACGAGCAGTACTTC. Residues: CASSLRGNEPYEQYF.

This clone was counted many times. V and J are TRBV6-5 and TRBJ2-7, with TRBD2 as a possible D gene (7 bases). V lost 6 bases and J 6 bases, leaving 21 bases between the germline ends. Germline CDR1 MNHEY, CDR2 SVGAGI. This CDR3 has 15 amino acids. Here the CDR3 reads CASRDGGGGFSEQYF. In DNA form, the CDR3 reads TGTGCCAGCAGGGATGGGGGGGGCGGTTTTTCCGAGCAGTACTTC.

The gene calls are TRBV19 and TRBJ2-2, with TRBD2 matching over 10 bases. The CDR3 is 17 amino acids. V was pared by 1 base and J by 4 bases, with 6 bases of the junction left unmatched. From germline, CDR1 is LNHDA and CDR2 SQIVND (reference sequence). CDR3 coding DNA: TGTGCCAGTAGTATAGCTAGCGGGAGTTTTAGCACCGGGGAGCTGTTTTTT. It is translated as CASSIASGSFSTGELFF.

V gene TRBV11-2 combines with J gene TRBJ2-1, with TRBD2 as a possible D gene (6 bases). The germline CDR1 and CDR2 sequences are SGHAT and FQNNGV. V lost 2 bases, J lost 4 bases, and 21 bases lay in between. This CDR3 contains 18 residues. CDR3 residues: CASSLNGPGGSLYNEQFF. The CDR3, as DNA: TGTGCCAGCAGCTTAAACGGTCCCGGGGGATCCCTTTACAATGAGCAGTTCTTC. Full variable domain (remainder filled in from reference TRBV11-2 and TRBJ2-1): EAGVAQSPRYKIIEKRQSVAFWCNPISGHATLYWYQQILGQGPKLLIQFQNNGVVDDSQLPKDRFSAERLKGVDSTLKIQPAKLEDSAVYLCASSLNGPGGSLYNEQFFGPGTRLTVL.

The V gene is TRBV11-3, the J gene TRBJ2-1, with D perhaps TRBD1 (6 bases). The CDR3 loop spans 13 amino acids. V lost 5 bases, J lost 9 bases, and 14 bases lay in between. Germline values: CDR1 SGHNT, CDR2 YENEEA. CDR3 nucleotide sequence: TGTGCCAGCAGCGGCTCGACAGGCGGTGAGCAGTTCTTC. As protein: CASSGSTGGEQFF.

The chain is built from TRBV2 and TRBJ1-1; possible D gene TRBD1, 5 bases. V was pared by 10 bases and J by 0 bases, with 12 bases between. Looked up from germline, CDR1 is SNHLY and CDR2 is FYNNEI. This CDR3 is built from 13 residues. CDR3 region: CATLGAMNTEAFF. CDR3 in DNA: TGTGCCACCTTAGGGGCCATGAACACTGAAGCTTTCTTT.

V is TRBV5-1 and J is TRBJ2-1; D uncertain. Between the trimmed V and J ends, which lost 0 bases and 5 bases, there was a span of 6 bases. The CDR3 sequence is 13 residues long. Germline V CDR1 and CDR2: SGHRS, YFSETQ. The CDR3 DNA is TGCGCCAGCAGCTTGGAACTAAACAATGAGCAGTTCTTC. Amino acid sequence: CASSLELNNEQFF.

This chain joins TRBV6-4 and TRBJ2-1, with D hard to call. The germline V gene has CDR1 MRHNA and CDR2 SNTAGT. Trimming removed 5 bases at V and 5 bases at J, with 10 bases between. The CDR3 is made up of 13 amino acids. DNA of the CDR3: TGTGCCAGCAGTATAGAAACTGACAATGAGCAGTTCTTC. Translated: CASSIETDNEQFF.

The CDR3 spells CASSVGLAGRSGANVLTF. The CDR3 DNA sequence: TGTGCCAGCAGCGTGGGACTAGCGGGACGCTCTGGGGCCAACGTCCTGACTTTC. The V gene is TRBV9, the J gene TRBJ2-6; 13 bases agree with TRBD2. Looked up from germline, CDR1 is SGDLS and CDR2 is YYNGEE. The CDR3 sequence is 18 residues long. The V gene end was trimmed by 2 bases and the J gene end by 0 bases; junction bases not matched to a gene: 2.

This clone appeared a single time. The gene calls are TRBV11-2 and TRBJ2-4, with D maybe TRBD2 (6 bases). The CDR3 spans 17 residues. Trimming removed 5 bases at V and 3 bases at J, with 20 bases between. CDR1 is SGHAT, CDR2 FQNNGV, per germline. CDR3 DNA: TGTGCCAGCAGCCCGCGGGACTGGTCTCAAGTCAAAAACATTCAGTACTTC. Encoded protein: CASSPRDWSQVKNIQYF.

The CDR3 protein is CASSSSSQAEQFF. The CDR3 DNA is TGCGCCAGCAGCTCATCCTCACAGGCGGAGCAGTTCTTC. V and J are TRBV5-1 and TRBJ2-1; possibly TRBD1 for D (5 bases). CDR3 length equals 13 residues. V lost 3 bases and J lost 10, with 14 bases in between. Per germline, CDR1 SGHRS and CDR2 YFSETQ.

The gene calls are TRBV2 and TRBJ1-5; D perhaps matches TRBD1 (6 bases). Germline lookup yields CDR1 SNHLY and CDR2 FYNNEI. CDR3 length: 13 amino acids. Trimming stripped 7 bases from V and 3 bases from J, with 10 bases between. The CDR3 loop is CASTGALNQPQHF. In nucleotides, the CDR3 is TGTGCCAGCACAGGGGCCCTCAATCAGCCCCAGCATTTT.

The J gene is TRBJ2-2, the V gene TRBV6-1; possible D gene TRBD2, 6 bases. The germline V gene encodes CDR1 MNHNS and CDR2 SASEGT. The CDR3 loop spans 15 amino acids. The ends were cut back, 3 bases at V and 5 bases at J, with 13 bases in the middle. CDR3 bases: TGTGCCAGCAGTGATGGGGGGTTGGGAACCGGGGAGCTGTTTTTT. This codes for CASSDGGLGTGELFF.